This T cell receptor (beta chain) was captured by sequencing in a study of cytomegalovirus exposure and HLA in healthy donors. The PCR ran on 60 Vbeta and 13 Jbeta primers. The table came from immunoSEQ multiplex PCR; TCRdb's copy has only in-frame clones and leaves some out. The table has around 94,000 clones, 65% to 85% seen once. V was cut by 3 bases and J by 4 bases, with 11 bases left in between. Germline V gene data show CDR1 as SQVTM and CDR2 as ANQGSEA. The CDR3 loop spans 13 amino acids. The clonotype originates from an older woman in good health and CMV-seropositive. The material sequenced was PBMCs. The chain carries TRBV29-1 and TRBJ2-3; TRBD1 might be the D (6 bases). This CDR3 is CSVEETGSDTQYF. The CDR3 coding sequence is TGCAGCGTTGAGGAAACAGGGTCAGATACGCAGTATTTT.